The 19 T cell receptor beta chains below come from one sample, sequenced in a study of Graves' ophthalmopathy and Graves' hyperthyroidism. Scientists amplified the TCR beta CDR3 regions from RNA transcripts. HTBI primers were used in a first-round RT-PCR, which preceded a second-round multiplex PCR. TCRdb re-called the multiplex PCR reads with MiXCR, one entry per CDR3 protein. The table records over 500,000 distinct CDR3 sequences, around a fifth of them present only once. The sequenced material came from peripheral blood. Receptors originate from a young woman with stable Graves' hyperthyroidism. Some clones in this sample may be carry-over from other donors' samples.

This clonotype has just a few counts. The chain combines TRBV6-5 with TRBJ2-7; D call uncertain. V was cut by 0 bases and J by 2 bases, with 17 bases left in between. This CDR3 region has 17 residues. The germline CDR1 and CDR2 sequences are MNHEY and SVGAGI. The CDR3 is CASSYSKEQELTYEQYF. CDR3 bases: TGTGCCAGCAGTTACTCGAAGGAGCAGGAACTGACCTACGAGCAGTACTTC.

Ten or more counts support this clonotype. The V gene is TRBV13, the J gene TRBJ1-2; D is undetermined. Trimming cost V 3 bases and J 2 bases, with 7 bases left between them. CDR1 is PRHDT and CDR2 is FYEKMQ in the germline V gene (reference sequence). The CDR3 contains 13 residues. CDR3 nucleotides: TGTGCCAGCAGCTTCGGGCGAAACTATGGCTACACCTTC. Amino acid sequence: CASSFGRNYGYTF. Filled out from reference TRBV13 and TRBJ1-2, the complete variable domain reads AAGVIQSPRHLIKEKRETATLKCYPIPRHDTVYWYQQGPGQDPQFLISFYEKMQSDKGSIPDRFSAQQFSDYHSELNMSSLELGDSALYFCASSFGRNYGYTFGSGTRLTVV.

Ten or more counts support this clonotype. This chain links TRBV7-2 with TRBJ2-7; no reliable D call. Germline CDR1 and CDR2: SGHTA and FQGNSA. The CDR3 is 14 residues long. Between the trimmed V and J ends, which lost 1 base and 0 bases, there was a span of 7 bases. Here the CDR3 DNA reads TGTGCCAGCAGCTTAGAAGAGAGCTCCTACGAGCAGTACTTC. Translating it yields CASSLEESSYEQYF.

This clonotype was found many times. This chain connects TRBV12-3 or TRBV12-4 to TRBJ1-1, with D unresolved. This CDR3 contains 14 residues. Between the trimmed V and J ends, which lost 8 bases and 0 bases, there was a span of 13 bases. CDR3 DNA: TGTGCCAGCTCATCCGCAGTGGTGAACACTGAAGCTTTCTTT. This codes for CASSSAVVNTEAFF.

This clonotype was detected ten times or more. The J gene is TRBJ1-1, the V gene TRBV7-9; D call uncertain. V shed 5 bases and J shed 8 bases, with 18 bases lying between them. CDR1 is SEHNR and CDR2 is FQNEAQ in the germline V gene (reference sequence). The CDR3 loop spans 14 amino acids. The CDR3 DNA sequence: TGTGCCAGCAGCATACGACTCAACAGAGAAGAAGCTTTCTTT. Translation: CASSIRLNREEAFF.

This clonotype was recorded many times. The chain uses TRBV29-1 and TRBJ1-2; no definite D call. Trimming stripped 2 bases from V and 3 bases from J, with 10 bases between. CDR1 and CDR2 from the germline V gene are SQVTM and ANQGSEA. The length of the CDR3 is 13 residues. Written as DNA, the CDR3 is TGCAGCGTTGAATCCGACGGCGACTATGGCTACACCTTC. Its protein product is CSVESDGDYGYTF. Together with reference TRBV29-1 and TRBJ1-2, the CDR3 gives the full variable domain: SAVISQKPSRDICQRGTSLTIQCQVDSQVTMMFWYRQQPGQSLTLIATANQGSEATYESGFVIDKFPISRPNLTFSTLTVSNMSPEDSSIYLCSVESDGDYGYTFGSGTRLTVV.

This clonotype was recorded at least ten times. The DNA of the CDR3 is TGTGCCAGTACCAGGGGTTCTGGAAACACCATATATTTT. Protein product: CASTRGSGNTIYF. V is TRBV19 and J is TRBJ1-3; weak D call: TRBD1 (6 bases). This CDR3 contains 13 residues. CDR1 is LNHDA and CDR2 is SQIVND in the germline V gene (reference sequence). Deletions cut 7 bases from V and 1 base from J, with 8 bases between.

This clonotype was detected many times. The rearrangement links TRBV30 to TRBJ2-5; D gene unclear. Germline CDR1 GTSNPN, CDR2 SVGIG (reference sequence). Trimming took 1 base from V and 9 from J, leaving 12 bases between them. The CDR3 spans 12 residues. DNA for the CDR3: TGTGCCTGGAGTGATGGCCCTGGGGCCCAGTACTTC. As protein: CAWSDGPGAQYF.

This chain uses TRBV4-1 with TRBJ2-3; the D gene is possibly TRBD2 (7 bases). This CDR3 has 16 residues. From germline, CDR1 is MGHRA and CDR2 YSYEKL. V lost 4 bases, J lost 1 base, and 15 bases lay in between. In nucleotides, the CDR3 is TGCGCCAGCAGCCCCGGGGGGCGCGGGGGCACAGATACGCAGTATTTT. It specifies CASSPGGRGGTDTQYF.

This clonotype was detected ten times or more. This chain connects TRBV28 to TRBJ2-2; no clear D gene. The CDR3 spans 15 residues. Trimming took off 3 bases at V and 6 bases at J, with 14 bases between the two ends. The germline V gene has CDR1 MDHEN and CDR2 SYDVKM. Written as DNA, the CDR3 is TGTGCCAGCAGTTTGGACGGACGGGCTGCCGGGGAGCTGTTTTTT. The encoded protein is CASSLDGRAAGELFF.

Notes on this clonotype: Being one base from a much bigger clone, this may be a read error. This chain links TRBV7-2 with TRBJ1-2; 7 nucleotides line up with TRBD1. Germline CDR1 and CDR2: SGHTA and FQGNSA. The CDR3 is made up of 14 amino acids. CDR3 in amino acids: CASSLEGQFYGFTF. CDR3 DNA sequence: TGTGCCAGCAGCTTAGAGGGACAGTTCTATGGCTTCACCTTC.

The chain recombines TRBV20-1 with TRBJ2-7; D ambiguous. CDR3 length: 11 residues. V dropped 3 bases and J dropped 2 bases, with 5 bases sitting between them. Germline V gives CDR1 DFQATT, CDR2 SNEGSKA (reference sequence). The CDR3 sequence: CSASRPYEQYF. DNA of the CDR3: TGCAGTGCTAGCCGTCCCTACGAGCAGTACTTC.

V usage is TRBV6-1 and J usage is TRBJ1-3; TRBD1 is a possible D gene (5 bases). Germline loops: CDR1 MNHNS, CDR2 SASEGT. The V gene lost 4 bases and the J gene lost 6 bases, with 16 bases spanning the gap. The CDR3 spans 15 residues. In DNA, the CDR3 is TGTGCCAGCAGTGGGCTGGGGGGATCACAAAACACCATATATTTT. Amino acid sequence: CASSGLGGSQNTIYF.

This clonotype was seen at least ten times. The germline gene is not matched at one end of the junction; a read error may be the cause. The chain couples TRBV5-1 to TRBJ2-4; D is uncertain. This CDR3 has 12 residues. Germline CDR1 SGHRS, CDR2 YFSETQ. The chain's CDR3 is CASSPQGDIKYF. The CDR3 DNA sequence: TGCGCCAGCAGCCCTCAAGGAGACATTAAGTACTTC.

This clonotype was observed a handful of times. This chain connects TRBV11-3 to TRBJ2-2, with 7 bases identical to TRBD1. CDR1 and CDR2 (germline): SGHNT, YENEEA. This CDR3 has 15 residues. J gave up 8 bases and V 4 bases, and 10 bases lay outside the gene matches. CDR3 sequence reads: CASSSRQGKSGELFF. CDR3 coding DNA: TGTGCCAGCAGCTCCAGACAGGGAAAGTCAGGGGAGCTGTTTTTT.

V is TRBV20-1 and J is TRBJ1-5, with 9 nucleotides matching TRBD1. Unmatched junction bases numbered 14, after V lost 6 bases and J lost 8 bases. This CDR3 region has 15 residues. Germline CDR1 and CDR2: DFQATT and SNEGSKA (reference sequence). CDR3 bases: TGCAGTGCCGTAGGACAGGGGACCGAAAGTGAGCCCCAGCATTTT. Its translation: CSAVGQGTESEPQHF.

This clonotype was seen repeatedly, ten times or more. This rearrangement joins TRBV6-5 to TRBJ1-2; tentative D call: TRBD1 (6 bases). The CDR3 runs to 14 residues. Per the germline V gene, CDR1 is MNHEY and CDR2 is SVGAGI. The V end was cut by 0 bases, the J end by 4 bases, with 9 bases between. This CDR3 is CASSYSKGGYGYTF. The CDR3 nucleotides are TGTGCCAGCAGTTACTCGAAAGGGGGCTATGGCTACACCTTC.

The table lists this clonotype with many counts. The rearrangement joins TRBV6-1 to TRBJ2-7; 7 positions agree with TRBD1. V shed 6 bases and J 6 bases; nucleotides not matched to a gene: 8. This CDR3 has 13 amino acids. Germline V gene data show CDR1 as MNHNS and CDR2 as SASEGT. The CDR3 coding sequence is TGTGCCAGCAGCGACAGGGTTCGTGGCGAGCAGTACTTC. Its translation is CASSDRVRGEQYF.

The rearrangement uses TRBV6-1 and TRBJ1-5; D is uncertain. Trimming took off 6 bases at V and 3 bases at J, with 18 bases between the two ends. CDR3 length: 16 amino acids. The germline gives CDR1 MNHNS, CDR2 SASEGT. The CDR3 reads CASRVIWRRDNQPQHF. The CDR3 nucleotides are TGTGCCAGCAGAGTTATCTGGAGACGGGACAATCAGCCCCAGCATTTT.